This TCR beta chain emerged from a study of blood T cells in healthy people across ages. The sample holds a few counts of this clonotype. V shed 3 bases and J shed 5 bases, with 14 bases lying between them. Looked up from germline, CDR1 is WNHNN and CDR2 is SYGVQD (reference sequence). There are 15 residues in the CDR3. Primed by a sample-barcoded 5' primer and a J-beta primer mix, a second PCR proceeded for roughly 7 to 12 cycles. TCRdb re-called the 5' RACE reads with MiXCR, one entry per CDR3 protein. The table has some 1.6 million distinct CDR3 sequences, around 35% seen once; the top ten hold 10% to 12%.

V and J are TRBV10-1 and TRBJ2-1, with D unclear. Source material: blood. The receptor was isolated from a woman between 25 and 40 years old in good health. CDR3 DNA sequence: TGCGCCAGCAGTGACCCCGGACGGCTGAACAATGAGCAGTTCTTC. Its protein is CASSDPGRLNNEQFF.